The TCR beta chain under discussion was sequenced for a study of response to subunit inactivated influenza vaccine. TCRdb re-analysed the RT-PCR reads in MiXCR, keeping a single row per CDR3 protein. Of hundreds of thousands of distinct CDR3 sequences in the sample, roughly 8.2% were seen once. The CDR3 covers 14 residues. The germline V gene has CDR1 MDHEN and CDR2 SYDVKM. Deletions cut 7 bases from V and 0 bases from J, with 7 bases between. This clonotype was sampled from a man in his fifties or sixties who received an inactivated influenza vaccine. This specimen was PBMCs from blood, taken around 25 months after vaccination. The chain combines TRBV28 with TRBJ2-6; D is ambiguous. CDR3 DNA: TGTGCCAGCAATGAGGACTCTGGGGCCAACGTCCTGACTTTC. Translated, it gives CASNEDSGANVLTF.